This T cell receptor beta chain appears in the sequencing data of a study of cytomegalovirus exposure and HLA in healthy donors. Regarding the study as a whole: It was confirmed in vitro that a few of the CMV-associated chains were specific for CMV antigens. Subsequent analysis showed first-cohort TCR clusters tending to co-occur in some 110 validation repertoires.

CDR3 length: 14 residues. As concerns this clone: Its specificity is not known.

The donors were part of the validation cohort, which consisted of 120 subjects and was separate from the first cohort of several hundred subjects. Sequencing used immunoSEQ multiplex PCR; TCRdb keeps in-frame clones, though not all of them. The data contain around 50,000 clones, 94% of them seen just once; the ten biggest clones take up 6.5% to 9.5%. This TCR came from a woman aged 18-35 years in good health and CMV-seropositive. The sample comprised PBMCs. The V and J genes are TRBV21-1 and TRBJ2-3; TRBD1 is the table's D call and was not checked against the DNA. TRBV21-1 is termed a pseudogene. In nucleotides, the CDR3 is TGTGCCAGCAGCCCCAGGGTGTCAGGAGATACGCAGTATTTT. Protein product: CASSPRVSGDTQYF.